A selection of T cell receptor beta chains follows, all from one sample in a study of beta chain features in type 1 diabetes. Sequenced by immunoSEQ multiplex PCR; TCRdb stores in-frame clones only, minus some. The data contain fewer than 30,000 clones, approximately 55% of them seen just once; the ten biggest clones take up around 1.6%. Sequencing used Tregs from blood. These receptors were obtained from a woman younger than 35 with type 1 diabetes. CDR3s include the opening cysteine and the closing phenylalanine or tryptophan. A D gene is named only where the DNA matches it firmly. Clone size is not always given. Where it is, it says once, few, many or a class for expanded clones.

>TRBV11-2|NA|TRBD2|TRBJ2-7|14
TGTGCCAGCAGCTTATCGGCGGGAGGTTACGAGCAGTACTTC
CASSLSAGGYEQYF
>TRBV6-6|NA|NA|TRBJ1-4|15
TGTGCCAGCCAATCCTCTGGACAGCCTAATGAAAAACTGTTTTTT
CASQSSGQPNEKLFF
>TRBV7-2|few|TRBD2|TRBJ2-2|16
TGTGCCAGCAGCCTCCGGACTAGCGGGAGTACCGGGGAGCTGTTTTTT
CASSLRTSGSTGELFF
>TRBV14|NA|NA|TRBJ1-1|14
TGTGCCAGCAGCCTCGGAACAGCATACGCTGAAGCTTTCTTT
CASSLGTAYAEAFF
>TRBV30|few|NA|TRBJ2-5|11
TGTGCCTGGAGGGGAGTAGAGACCCAGTACTTC
CAWRGVETQYF
>TRBV7-9|NA|NA|TRBJ2-3|15
TGTGCCAGCAGGGGCACCGGGACATTCACAGATACGCAGTATTTT
CASRGTGTFTDTQYF
>TRBV7-2|few|TRBD2|TRBJ2-1|15
TGTGCCAGCAGCTTAGCGGCTAGCGGGTCCTATGAGCAGTTCTTC
CASSLAASGSYEQFF
>TRBV9|NA|NA|TRBJ1-2|13
TGTGCCAGCAGCCCTCAGGGGAACTATGGCTACACCTTC
CASSPQGNYGYTF
>TRBV19|NA|TRBD2|TRBJ2-3|14
TGTGCCAGTAGCTCGACTAGCGACACAGATACGCAGTATTTT
CASSSTSDTDTQYF
>TRBV7-2|NA|NA|TRBJ1-4|14
TGTGCCAGCAGCTTATACGGGGATGGCGAAAAACTGTTTTTT
CASSLYGDGEKLFF
>TRBV7-2|once|NA|TRBJ2-3|14
TGTGCCAGCAGCTACGCGGGGATCGGGAATACGCAGTATTTT
CASSYAGIGNTQYF
>TRBV7-2|NA|TRBD1|TRBJ1-5|15
TGTGCCAGCAGCTTAATGGACAGGGTCGGTCAGCCCCAGCATTTT
CASSLMDRVGQPQHF
>TRBV27|NA|TRBD2|TRBJ2-1|13
TGTGCCAGCCGGGGACTAGCGGGCAATGAGCAGTTCTTC
CASRGLAGNEQFF
>TRBV11-3|once|NA|TRBJ2-1|17
TGTGCCAGCAGCTTAGTCTTCACAGGGGAGGTAGCCAATGAGCAGTTCTTC
CASSLVFTGEVANEQFF
>TRBV18|NA|TRBD1|TRBJ2-3|21
TGTGCCAGCTCACCGCTCCCGGGACAGCAAAGAAGCTATCAATCTACAGATACGCAGTATTTT
CASSPLPGQQRSYQSTDTQYF
>TRBV5-1|NA|NA|TRBJ2-2|15
TGCGCCAGTAAAACGGGGAGCCAGAACACCGGGGAGCTGTTTTTT
CASKTGSQNTGELFF
>TRBV7-6|NA|NA|TRBJ2-7|15
TGTGCCAGCAGCTTACGACAGGACACGAGCTACGAGCAGTACTTC
CASSLRQDTSYEQYF
>TRBV5-1|NA|TRBD1|TRBJ2-5|15
TGCGCCAGCGGAAGGACAGGGAAGGGCCAAGAGACCCAGTACTTC
CASGRTGKGQETQYF
>TRBV10-3|NA|NA|TRBJ2-3|13
TGTGCCATCAGTTCGGAGGGCACAGATACGCAGTATTTT
CAISSEGTDTQYF
>TRBV10-3|medium-sized|NA|TRBJ2-1|14
TGTGCCATCAGTGAGTCGGGCCGATACAATGAGCAGTTCTTC
CAISESGRYNEQFF
>TRBV7-9|NA|NA|TRBJ1-2|13
TGTGCCAGCAGCGGAGGTGGGCAAAGGGGCTACACCTTC
CASSGGGQRGYTF
>TRBV5-4|NA|NA|TRBJ2-1|15
TGTGCCAGCAGCAGTTTAAGGGAGGACGGTCGAGGGCAGTTCTTC
CASSSLREDGRGQFF
>TRBV11-3|NA|TRBD1|TRBJ1-4|19
TGTGCCAGCAGCTTAGTCGCATCGAGAATACAGGGGCGAGGTGAAAAACTGTTTTTT
CASSLVASRIQGRGEKLFF
>TRBV5-1|few|TRBD2|TRBJ2-3|16
TGCGCCAGCAGCTTACTCTCTAGCGGGAGCACAGATACGCAGTATTTT
CASSLLSSGSTDTQYF
>TRBV30|few|TRBD1|TRBJ1-1|14
TGTGCCTGGAGGGGGGACAGGGGTGCTGCTGAAGCTTTCTTT
CAWRGDRGAAEAFF
>TRBV9|NA|NA|TRBJ2-1|14
TGTGCCAGCAGCGTAGAGAATAGTTACAATGAGCAGTTCTTC
CASSVENSYNEQFF
>TRBV13|NA|NA|TRBJ2-1|11
TGTGCCAGCAGCCGTGAGGATGAGCAGTTCTTC
CASSREDEQFF
>TRBV30|NA|NA|TRBJ1-1|13
TGTGCCTGGAGGGAGGGTTTAAACACTGAAGCTTTCTTT
CAWREGLNTEAFF
>TRBV28|few|TRBD1|TRBJ1-1|14
TGTGCCAGCAGCCCCCCAGGGGGCGTTGATGAAGCTTTCTTT
CASSPPGGVDEAFF
>TRBV18|NA|NA|TRBJ1-2|16
TGTGCCAGCTCACCAAGGGAGAGAAGTAGGGACTATGGCTACACCTTC
CASSPRERSRDYGYTF
>TRBV5-1|NA|NA|TRBJ2-5|14
TGCGCCAGCGCGCGAGACTCGATTAAAGAGACCCAGTACTTC
CASARDSIKETQYF
>TRBV5-1|once|TRBD1|TRBJ2-1|16
TGCGCCAGCAGCTCGGGACAGGGGAGCTCCTACAATGAGCAGTTCTTC
CASSSGQGSSYNEQFF
>TRBV7-6|NA|NA|TRBJ2-1|14
TGTGCCAGCAGCTTAGCGGAGCCCAACAATGAGCAGTTCTTC
CASSLAEPNNEQFF
>TRBV7-2|NA|TRBD2|TRBJ2-7|14
TGTGCCAGCAGCTTATCGCGGGAGGCCTACGAGCAGTACTTC
CASSLSREAYEQYF
>TRBV5-6|few|NA|TRBJ2-4|15
TGTGCCAGCAGCAGTTGGACAGAAGAAATAAACATTCAGTACTTC
CASSSWTEEINIQYF
>TRBV18|NA|TRBD1|TRBJ2-2|15
TGTGCCAGCTCACGCATCACAGGGGGCACCGGGGAGCTGTTTTTT
CASSRITGGTGELFF
>TRBV30|NA|TRBD2|TRBJ2-7|12
TGTGCCTCTAGCGGGAAGGTCGGCGAGCAGTACTTC
CASSGKVGEQYF
>TRBV4-3|NA|NA|TRBJ2-2|18
TGCGCCAGCAGCCAAGGAGTTTCCGGAGGGCTACTGACCGTGGAGCTGTTTTTT
CASSQGVSGGLLTVELFF
>TRBV11-2|NA|NA|TRBJ2-7|14
TGTGCCAGCAGCTTAGATGACTACTCCTACGAGCAGTACTTC
CASSLDDYSYEQYF
>TRBV19|few|TRBD1|TRBJ1-2|14
TGTGCCAGTAGGGACAGGGGAACGCACTATGGCTACACCTTC
CASRDRGTHYGYTF
>TRBV7-9|NA|TRBD2|TRBJ2-1|17
TGTGCCAGCAGCTCAAGAGGACTAGCGGGAGACCCCAATGAGCAGTTCTTC
CASSSRGLAGDPNEQFF
>TRBV9|NA|NA|TRBJ1-4|20
TGTGCCAGCAGCGTAGGAAGCGGAGCCCCCGGACCCCCGGACAGCGAAAAACTGTTTTTT
CASSVGSGAPGPPDSEKLFF
>TRBV30|NA|NA|TRBJ1-5|13
TGTGCCTGGAGTGTACGGGGGAATCAGCCCCAGCATTTT
CAWSVRGNQPQHF
>TRBV5-1|NA|NA|TRBJ1-1|16
TGCGCCAGCAGCTTGGGCCACAGCGGGGGCGCGACTGAAGCTTTCTTT
CASSLGHSGGATEAFF
>TRBV5-4|NA|TRBD2|TRBJ2-1|15
TGTGCCAGCAGCTTGGCGGCGGGAGTAGGTAATGAGCAGTTCTTC
CASSLAAGVGNEQFF
>TRBV2|NA|TRBD1|TRBJ2-6|16
TGTGCCAGCAGTCCGGGACAGGGGGCTGGGGCCAACGTCCTGACTTTC
CASSPGQGAGANVLTF
>TRBV11-2|few|TRBD2|TRBJ2-1|17
TGTGCCAGCAGCAACGGACTAGCGGGAGTCGGGTGGGATGAGCAGTTCTTC
CASSNGLAGVGWDEQFF